Described below is a single T cell receptor (beta chain) sequence and its context. Enrollment of patients from Seattle took place during active infection, with longitudinal follow-up. Under the authors' procedure: Quantification of nucleated cells was approximated via reference gene primer amplification. Sequenced by immunoSEQ multiplex PCR; TCRdb stores in-frame clones only, minus some. The DNA was the basis for D and trimming; V, J and clone size are from that table. The table has over 45,000 clones, roughly 87% seen once. The data originate from a study of blood T cell repertoires in COVID-19. Study context: COVID-19 samples collected from the United States, Italy and Spain covered acute and convalescent phases. T cells, B-cell-depleted T cells, or PBMCs provided the cDNA or gDNA that served as material.

This CDR3 region has 14 residues. CDR1 and CDR2 from the germline V gene are LNHDA and SQIVND (reference sequence). Trimming pared 5 bases from V and 6 bases from J, leaving 13 bases between. Sequencing used peripheral blood. This clonotype originated in a man aged 40-50 years with COVID-19, enrolled during active disease. This chain links TRBV19 with TRBJ1-4; tentative D call: TRBD1 (6 bases). DNA of the CDR3: TGTGCCAGTAGTTTACAGGGAAGGGATGAAAAACTGTTTTTT. Protein sequence: CASSLQGRDEKLFF.